The entry that follows covers one T cell receptor (beta chain) sequence. This entry is derived from a study of control samples from healthy donors and cancer patients. This CDR3 region has 17 residues. V lost 4 bases, J lost 0 bases, and 6 bases stayed unmatched. CDR1 and CDR2 (germline): SGHNT, YENEEA. The data were produced by immunoSEQ multiplex PCR, yet TCRdb's version contains in-frame clones alone and is incomplete. In the table there are about 40,000 clones, roughly 92% of which are singletons. The V call is TRBV11-3, the J call TRBJ2-7; 13 bases line up with TRBD2. This clonotype originated in a woman aged 45-60 years in good health. The sequenced material came from blood. This chain's CDR3 is CASSSRLAGGASYEQYF. The CDR3 DNA follows: TGTGCCAGCAGCTCGAGACTAGCGGGGGGCGCCTCCTACGAGCAGTACTTC.